This T cell receptor (beta chain) was recorded in a study of T cell clones after liver transplantation (dated 2019 in TCRdb). About the full investigation: The samples were obtained from ITN030ST, a randomized trial that attempted immunosuppression withdrawal within 2 years after liver transplantation. Donor-reactive T cell clones were identified using TCRbeta sequencing after a pre-transplant mixed lymphocyte reaction and were then followed in post-transplant blood. As an antigen-independent comparator for the donor-reactive sequences, third party-reactive TCRbeta sequences from pre-transplant MLRs were identified as well. Of the eight recipients, a few were HCV-positive, while the remaining recipients had been transplanted for non-autoimmune, non-viral indications. The subjects received no induction therapy and were kept on standard immunosuppression until randomization at 12-24 months post-transplant. To count as tolerant, a recipient had to stay completely off immunosuppression for at least one year without liver enzymes climbing beyond twice the upper limit of normal. Blood samples were collected pre-transplant, pre-randomization before withdrawal, and post-randomization after either full withdrawal or failed withdrawal. A cohort of 8 liver transplant recipients was studied, of whom 3 were classified as tolerant and 5 as non-tolerant.

Using immunoSEQ, frozen genomic DNA was subjected to high-throughput TCRbeta CDR3 sequencing, a process that included PCR amplification, mapping, bias correction and internal controls. Per the original workflow: Productive rearrangements were kept, and unique TCRbeta sequences were defined by CDR3 nucleotide sequence plus V and J gene. For a sequence to be called donor-reactive, it needed a frequency of at least 0.01% and at least 5-fold expansion in CFSE-low cells compared with unstimulated pre-transplant cells. Minimum frequency thresholds were set for each subject on the basis of the unstimulated sample with the lowest template count, so that a detection power of at least 90% was ensured. Repertoire turnover was measured by Jensen-Shannon divergence between the top 1000 TCRbeta sequences post- and pre-transplant. Two-sided Fisher's exact tests were used to test for changes in how often donor-reactive sequences were detected. The immuneACCESS repertoire file appears here via TCRdb, limited to in-frame rearrangements. These files lack a portion of the clones; in checked studies, under half of the deficit traces to unresolved V genes, and the cause of the others is not known. V and J calls and clone size come straight from that table; D and trimming were deduced from the DNA. In this sample the table shows some 6,000 clones, about 80% of which occur a single time. Together, the top ten hold about 13% of the sample.

General findings and caveats noted by the study authors: The conclusions were preliminary, being limited by small, heterogeneous patient numbers and by non-standardized post-transplant time points. Once repertoire turnover was taken into account, donor-reactive detection showed a significant reduction for CD4 in 7 of 8 subjects and for CD8 in 8 of 8. In most of the 8 subjects, circulating donor-reactive CD4 TCRbeta sequences decreased significantly after transplant, regardless of tolerance or HCV status. Low numbers of available donor cells limited the measurable donor-reactive repertoire in two subjects. The decline in donor-reactive sequences exceeded the decline in third party-reactive sequences, suggesting partial antigen-specific deletion that was unrelated to withdrawal success. Because no allograft tissue specimens were available, donor-reactive T cells may have migrated into the graft instead of being deleted.

Unstimulated PBMCs, after thawing, were stained for CD3, CD4 and CD8 and then FACS-sorted into CD3+CD4+ and CD3+CD8+ populations. All 8 studied subjects were randomized to immunosuppression withdrawal. Genomic DNA was isolated with the Qiagen DNeasy Blood and Tissue Kit. About this clone itself: The specificity of this receptor is unknown. Qualities for individual bases were not recorded, and no much larger clone is one base off.

V is pruned by 6 bases and J by 3 bases, leaving 20 bases of the junction without a gene match. Its CDR3 holds 18 amino acids, cysteine through phenylalanine. Here the CDR3 DNA is all that survives: 54 bases in frame from base 1. CDR1 and CDR2, per the germline V gene, are MDHEN and SYDVKM. The sample here was CD8+ T cells from blood, taken roughly 3.5 years after liver transplant. The V and J genes are TRBV28 and TRBJ2-7, with 7 junctional bases fitting TRBD2. The receptor was derived from a human patient who received a liver transplant. After a transplant, the donor of the graft may account for some T cells. The CDR3 loop reads CASSPFGDPRPGGYEQYF. The DNA sequence is as follows: TGTGCCAGCAGCCCTTTTGGGGACCCGAGACCGGGGGGCTACGAGCAGTACTTC.